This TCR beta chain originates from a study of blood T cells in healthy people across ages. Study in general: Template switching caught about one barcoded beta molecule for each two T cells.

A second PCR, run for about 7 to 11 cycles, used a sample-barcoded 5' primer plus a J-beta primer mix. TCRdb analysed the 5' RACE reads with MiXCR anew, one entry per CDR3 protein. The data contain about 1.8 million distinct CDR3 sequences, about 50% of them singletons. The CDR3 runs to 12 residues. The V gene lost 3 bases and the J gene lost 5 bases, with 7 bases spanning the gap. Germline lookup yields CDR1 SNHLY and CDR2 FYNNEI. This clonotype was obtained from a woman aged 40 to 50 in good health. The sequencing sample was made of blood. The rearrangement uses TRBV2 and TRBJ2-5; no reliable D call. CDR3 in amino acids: CASSDIRETQYF. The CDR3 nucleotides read TGTGCCAGCAGTGATATTAGGGAGACCCAGTACTTC.